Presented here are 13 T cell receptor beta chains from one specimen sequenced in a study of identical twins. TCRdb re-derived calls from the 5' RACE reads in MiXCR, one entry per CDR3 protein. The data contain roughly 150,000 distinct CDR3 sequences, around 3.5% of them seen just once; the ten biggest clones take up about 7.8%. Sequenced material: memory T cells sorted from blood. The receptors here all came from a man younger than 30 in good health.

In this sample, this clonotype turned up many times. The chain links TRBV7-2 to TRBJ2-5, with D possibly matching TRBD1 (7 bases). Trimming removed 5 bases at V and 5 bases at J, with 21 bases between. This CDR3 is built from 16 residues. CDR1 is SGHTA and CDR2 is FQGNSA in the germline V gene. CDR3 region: CASSARGLGGSETQYF. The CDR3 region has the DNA TGTGCCAGCAGCGCGAGGGGGCTTGGGGGGTCTGAGACCCAGTACTTC.

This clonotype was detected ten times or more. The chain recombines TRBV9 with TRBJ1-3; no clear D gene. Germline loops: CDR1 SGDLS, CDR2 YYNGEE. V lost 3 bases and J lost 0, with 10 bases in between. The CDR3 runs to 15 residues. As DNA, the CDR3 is TGTGCCAGCAGCGGATCGACCTTCTCTGGAAACACCATATATTTT. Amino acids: CASSGSTFSGNTIYF.

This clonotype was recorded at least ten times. The CDR3 protein is CASSSSSTDTQYF. Written as DNA, the CDR3 is TGTGCCAGCAGCTCATCTAGCACAGATACGCAGTATTTT. The chain couples TRBV21-1 to TRBJ2-3. TRBV21-1 is tagged as a pseudogene. CDR3 size: 13 residues.

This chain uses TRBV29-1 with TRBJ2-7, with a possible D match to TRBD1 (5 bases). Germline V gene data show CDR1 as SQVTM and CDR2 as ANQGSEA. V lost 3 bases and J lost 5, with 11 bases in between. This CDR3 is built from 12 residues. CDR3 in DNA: TGCAGCGTTGAGAAGGGGCCGAACGAGCAGTACTTC. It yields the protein CSVEKGPNEQYF.

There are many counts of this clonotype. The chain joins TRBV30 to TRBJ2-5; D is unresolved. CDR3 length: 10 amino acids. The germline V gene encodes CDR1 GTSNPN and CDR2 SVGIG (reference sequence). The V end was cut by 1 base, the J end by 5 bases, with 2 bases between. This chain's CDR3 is CAWSEETQYF. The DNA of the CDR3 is TGTGCCTGGAGTGAGGAGACCCAGTACTTC.

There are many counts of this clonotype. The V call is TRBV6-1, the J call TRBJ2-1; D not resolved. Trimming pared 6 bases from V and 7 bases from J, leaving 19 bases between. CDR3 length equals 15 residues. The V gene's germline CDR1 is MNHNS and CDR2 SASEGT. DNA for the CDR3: TGTGCCAGCAGCCCCTACGCCCTTGCGGAGAATGAGCAGTTCTTC. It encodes CASSPYALAENEQFF.

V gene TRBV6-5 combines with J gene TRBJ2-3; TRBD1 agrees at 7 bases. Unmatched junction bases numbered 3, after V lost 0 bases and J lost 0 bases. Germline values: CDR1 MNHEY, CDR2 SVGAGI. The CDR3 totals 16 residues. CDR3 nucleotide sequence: TGTGCCAGCAGTTACTCGGGGACAGTGAGCACAGATACGCAGTATTTT. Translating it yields CASSYSGTVSTDTQYF.

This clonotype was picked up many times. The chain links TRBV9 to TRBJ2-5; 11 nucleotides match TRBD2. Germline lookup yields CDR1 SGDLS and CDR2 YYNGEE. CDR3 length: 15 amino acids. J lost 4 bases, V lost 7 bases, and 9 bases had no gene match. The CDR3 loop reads CASAELAGVLETQYF. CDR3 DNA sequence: TGTGCCAGCGCTGAACTAGCGGGAGTTCTAGAGACCCAGTACTTC.

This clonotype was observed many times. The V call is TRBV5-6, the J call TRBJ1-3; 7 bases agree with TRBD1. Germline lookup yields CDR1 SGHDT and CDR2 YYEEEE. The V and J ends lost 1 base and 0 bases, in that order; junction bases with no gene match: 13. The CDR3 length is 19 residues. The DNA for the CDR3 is TGTGCCAGCAGCTTGTGGGGTAGGGGGCGCCGCGGCTCTGGAAACACCATATATTTT. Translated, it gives CASSLWGRGRRGSGNTIYF.

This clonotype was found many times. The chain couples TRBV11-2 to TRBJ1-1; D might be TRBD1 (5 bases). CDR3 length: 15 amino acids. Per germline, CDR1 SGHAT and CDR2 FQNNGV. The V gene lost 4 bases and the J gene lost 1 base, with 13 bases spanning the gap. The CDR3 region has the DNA TGTGCCAGCAGCTCCTCCCCTCAGGGGAACACTGAAGCTTTCTTT. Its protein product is CASSSSPQGNTEAFF.

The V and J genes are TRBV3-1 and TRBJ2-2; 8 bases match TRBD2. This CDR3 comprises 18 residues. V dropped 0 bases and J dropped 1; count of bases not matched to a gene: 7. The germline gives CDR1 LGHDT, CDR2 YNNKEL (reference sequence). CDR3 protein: CASSQESGSYGNTGELFF. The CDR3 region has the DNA TGTGCCAGCAGCCAAGAGAGCGGGAGTTACGGGAACACCGGGGAGCTGTTTTTT.

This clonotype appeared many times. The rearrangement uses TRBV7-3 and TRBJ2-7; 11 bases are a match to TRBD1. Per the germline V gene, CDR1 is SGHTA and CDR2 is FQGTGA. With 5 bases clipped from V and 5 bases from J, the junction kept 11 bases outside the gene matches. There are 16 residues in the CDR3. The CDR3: CASSPGTGGKRDEQYF. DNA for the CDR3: TGTGCCAGCAGCCCGGGGACAGGGGGGAAGCGAGACGAGCAGTACTTC.

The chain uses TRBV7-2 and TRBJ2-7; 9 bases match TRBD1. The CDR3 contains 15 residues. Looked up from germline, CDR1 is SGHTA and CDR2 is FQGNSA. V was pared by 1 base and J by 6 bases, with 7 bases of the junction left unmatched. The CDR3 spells CASSLGSDRGFEQYF. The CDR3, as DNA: TGTGCCAGCAGCTTAGGATCGGACAGGGGATTCGAGCAGTACTTC. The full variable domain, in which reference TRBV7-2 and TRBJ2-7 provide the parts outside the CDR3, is GAGVSQSPSNKVTEKGKDVELRCDPISGHTALYWYRQSLGQGLEFLIYFQGNSAPDKSGLPSDRFSAERTGGSVSTLTIQRTQQEDSAVYLCASSLGSDRGFEQYFGPGTRLTVT.